This is a list of T cell receptor beta chains from one sample in a study of cytomegalovirus exposure and HLA in healthy donors. Clones were read by immunoSEQ multiplex PCR, and TCRdb kept only the in-frame ones, dropping some. The repertoire holds roughly 100,000 clones, with approximately 66% as singletons. Sequenced sample: PBMCs. The receptor set was obtained from a woman between 50 and 59 years old in good health and CMV-seronegative. Both conserved end residues are part of each CDR3. D genes are given only for firm matches. A row's size may be missing; if present it is once, few, many or a size class.

cdr3_aa	cdr3_nt	clone_size	d_call	v_call	j_call
CASSPLGTENTGELFF	TGCGCCAGCAGCCCCCTCGGGACAGAGAACACCGGGGAGCTGTTTTTT	few	TRBD1	TRBV5-1	TRBJ2-2
CASKIAGDGYTF	TGTGCCAGCAAAATAGCAGGGGATGGCTACACCTTC	few	-	TRBV28	TRBJ1-2
CASSETGTGNPPQHF	TGTGCCAGCAGCGAGACCGGGACAGGGAATCCGCCCCAGCATTTT	few	TRBD1	TRBV28	TRBJ1-5
CASRIGTDLHSGANVLTF	TGTGCCAGCCGGATCGGGACAGACCTTCACTCTGGGGCCAACGTCCTGACTTTC	-	TRBD1	TRBV2	TRBJ2-6
CASSLRDSPSYEQYF	TGTGCCAGCAGCCTCCGGGACTCGCCATCCTACGAGCAGTACTTC	-	-	TRBV6-6	TRBJ2-7
CASSQWTGSGGYTF	TGCGCCAGCAGCCAATGGACAGGGTCAGGGGGCTACACCTTC	once	TRBD1	TRBV4-3	TRBJ1-2
CASSYDRLNEQYF	TGTGCCAGCAGTTACGACAGGCTCAACGAGCAGTACTTC	-	-	TRBV6-5	TRBJ2-7
CASSFQETGELFF	TGTGCCAGCAGTTTCCAAGAGACAGGGGAGCTGTTTTTT	-	-	TRBV6-5	TRBJ2-2
CASSTAGGPLHF	TGTGCCAGCTCAACGGCAGGGGGACCCCTCCACTTT	-	TRBD1	TRBV18	TRBJ1-6
CASSYPGNGSPLHF	TGTGCCAGCAGTTACCCAGGGAACGGATCACCCCTCCACTTT	few	-	TRBV6-5	TRBJ1-6
CASSRTVETQYF	TGTGCCAGCAGTAGGACTGTAGAGACCCAGTACTTC	-	-	TRBV28	TRBJ2-5
CASSVSSRERSEQYF	TGTGCCAGCAGCGTCTCATCCCGGGAGAGGTCCGAGCAGTACTTC	-	-	TRBV9	TRBJ2-7
CASSQDQGQGHEQYF	TGCGCCAGCAGCCAAGACCAGGGACAGGGGCACGAGCAGTACTTC	-	TRBD1	TRBV4-3	TRBJ2-7
CASSLSSGGGNQPQHF	TGTGCCAGCAGTTTATCGTCAGGGGGAGGCAATCAGCCCCAGCATTTT	-	TRBD1	TRBV28	TRBJ1-5
CASRKAGAGSPLHF	TGTGCCAGCAGAAAAGCAGGGGCTGGCTCACCCCTCCACTTT	-	-	TRBV5-4	TRBJ1-6
CASSLGQNEKLFF	TGTGCCAGCAGCCTGGGACAGAATGAAAAACTGTTTTTT	few	TRBD1	TRBV7-8	TRBJ1-4
CAIRPYILAGESNEQFF	TGTGCCATCAGGCCCTATATACTAGCGGGTGAGAGTAATGAGCAGTTCTTC	-	TRBD2	TRBV10-3	TRBJ2-1
CASSLSGTGTYEQYF	TGCGCCAGCAGCCTATCCGGGACAGGGACCTACGAGCAGTACTTC	-	TRBD1	TRBV5-1	TRBJ2-7
CASSDRSLTQYMNTEAFF	TGTGCCAGCTCGGACAGGAGCTTAACTCAATACATGAACACTGAAGCTTTCTTT	-	TRBD1	TRBV18	TRBJ1-1
CASSPRQETEAFF	TGTGCCAGCAGCCCCCGACAGGAAACTGAAGCTTTCTTT	-	-	TRBV7-2	TRBJ1-1
CASSQGTGGNQPQHF	TGCGCCAGCAGCCAGGGGACAGGCGGCAATCAGCCCCAGCATTTT	-	TRBD1	TRBV4-1	TRBJ1-5
CASSLWGGVSDTQYF	TGTGCCAGCAGCTTGTGGGGGGGCGTCTCAGATACGCAGTATTTT	-	-	TRBV5-8	TRBJ2-3
CASSYRDSNQPQHF	TGTGCCAGCAGTTACCGGGATAGCAATCAGCCCCAGCATTTT	-	-	TRBV6-5	TRBJ1-5
CASSLARKSEAFF	TGTGCCAGCAGCTTAGCGCGTAAGTCTGAAGCTTTCTTT	-	-	TRBV7-6	TRBJ1-1
CASSQWEAGSDSYEQYF	TGCGCCAGCAGTCAATGGGAGGCAGGGTCAGACAGCTACGAGCAGTACTTC	-	-	TRBV23-1	TRBJ2-7
CASSPRGTDNSPLHF	TGTGCCAGCAGCCCCCGGGGAACCGATAATTCACCCCTCCACTTT	-	-	TRBV7-9	TRBJ1-6
CASSSRRGGGTDTQYF	TGTGCCAGTAGTTCCCGGAGAGGGGGCGGGACAGATACGCAGTATTTT	-	TRBD1	TRBV19	TRBJ2-3
CVSSQGGGTSVHNEQFF	TGCGTCAGCAGCCAGGGCGGCGGGACTAGCGTCCACAATGAGCAGTTCTTC	-	TRBD2	TRBV4-3	TRBJ2-1
CASSPRSPLIHEQFF	TGTGCCAGCAGCCCGCGGTCCCCCCTTATCCATGAGCAGTTCTTC	-	-	TRBV5-8	TRBJ2-1
CASSITQGRSYGYTF	TGTGCCAGTAGTATAACCCAGGGGCGCTCCTATGGCTACACCTTC	-	-	TRBV19	TRBJ1-2
CASRKTGWLNTEAFF	TGTGCCAGCAGAAAGACAGGGTGGTTGAACACTGAAGCTTTCTTT	-	TRBD1	TRBV7-6	TRBJ1-1
CASTTSGSKYEQYF	TGTGCCAGCACCACTAGCGGGAGTAAGTACGAGCAGTACTTC	-	TRBD2	TRBV6-1	TRBJ2-7
CASSHQPGSNTEAFF	TGCGCCAGCAGCCATCAACCAGGGTCGAACACTGAAGCTTTCTTT	-	-	TRBV4-1	TRBJ1-1
CASSLAQAGGTGELFF	TGTGCCAGCAGCTTGGCCCAAGCGGGGGGCACCGGGGAGCTGTTTTTT	-	TRBD2	TRBV5-4	TRBJ2-2
CSAGLPGELFF	TGCAGTGCTGGACTGCCCGGGGAGCTGTTTTTT	once	-	TRBV20-1	TRBJ2-2